This paragraph reports one T cell receptor beta chain. Its antigen is as yet unknown. TCRdb re-called the reads with MiXCR, one entry per CDR3 protein. The sample lists 60,000 to 80,000 distinct CDR3 sequences; 20% to 25% were seen once. The sample belongs to a study of T cell repertoires in cytomegalovirus infection. About the research overall: It was recently identified HLA-C-restricted and well-studied HLA-B-restricted CMV epitopes that the study used. Both CMV infection and a matching HLA type were indicated by public TCR beta signatures. Study outcomes and limitations: It was HLA-C-restricted CMV-specific TCR beta clonotypes that dominated the response ex vivo.

The TCR originated in a human donor in good health (CMV status not recorded). Some clones in this sample may be carry-over from other donors' samples. The sample in question was CD8+ T cells from cultured PBMCs, obtained from culture after CMV antigen stimulation.

In DNA, the CDR3 is TGTGCCAGCAGCTTCGGGGCAGGGGCTAGCCATGAGCAGTTCTTC. Residues: CASSFGAGASHEQFF. The chain combines TRBV7-8 with TRBJ2-1, with D possibly being TRBD1 (6 bases). Germline CDR1 SGHVS, CDR2 FQNEAQ. V gave up 3 bases and J gave up 8 bases, with 17 bases separating them. The CDR3 sequence is 15 residues long. Full variable domain (missing parts from reference TRBV7-8 and TRBJ2-1): GAGVSQSPRYKVAKRGQDVALRCDPISGHVSLFWYQQALGQGPEFLTYFQNEAQLDKSGLPSDRFFAERPEGSVSTLKIQRTQQEDSAVYLCASSFGAGASHEQFFGPGTRLTVL.